The rows below give T cell receptor beta chains drawn from one sample of a study of T-cell reconstitution after alpha-beta-depleted transplantation in children. TCRdb re-analysed the PCR reads in MiXCR, keeping a single row per CDR3 protein. The table has hundreds of thousands of distinct CDR3 sequences, about 10% seen once. Material: PBMCs from the stem cell graft donor, obtained from the stem cell graft. The receptors originated from a human donor who donated a stem cell graft to a child with acute myeloid leukemia. CDR3s include the opening cysteine and the closing phenylalanine or tryptophan. D genes are given only for firm matches. Size values are once, few and many counts, or a class for expanded clones, and some rows have none.

d_gene | j_gene | v_gene | abundance | CDR3nt | CDR3aa
. | TRBJ2-1 | TRBV7-7 | . | TGTGCTAGCAGCCCCGCGGGTGGGGGAGCCAATGAGCAGTTCTTC | CASSPAGGGANEQFF
TRBD2 | TRBJ2-3 | TRBV6-2/TRBV6-3 | many | TGTGCCAGCACCGCGAGGGCTAGCGGTGGAGATACGCAGTATTTT | CASTARASGGDTQYF
TRBD2 | TRBJ2-7 | TRBV6-6 | few | TGTGCCAGCTCCTTGAGCGGGAGTGGCGAGCAGTACTTC | CASSLSGSGEQYF
. | TRBJ2-1 | TRBV7-2 | few | TGTGCCAGCAGCTTCGTAGCGAGAGAGCAGTTCTTC | CASSFVAREQFF
TRBD2 | TRBJ2-1 | TRBV5-1 | . | TGCGCCAGCAGCTTGGCTCTAGGGTCCAGTAGCGGGTTGGAGCAGTTCTTC | CASSLALGSSSGLEQFF
. | TRBJ1-2 | TRBV7-2 | many | TGTGCCAGCAGCTTCGTAGGCTACACCTTC | CASSFVGYTF
TRBD1 | TRBJ2-7 | TRBV29-1 | . | TGCAGCCCCAGACAGGGGCCGTTAGGGACCTACGAGCAGTACTTC | CSPRQGPLGTYEQYF
TRBD2 | TRBJ2-1 | TRBV20-1 | few | TGCAGTGCTAGCAGCGGGAGGTGGAATGAGCAGTTCTTC | CSASSGRWNEQFF
. | TRBJ2-3 | TRBV20-1 | few | TGCAGTGCTAGAGACCGACGGAGCACAGATACGCAGTATTTT | CSARDRRSTDTQYF
. | TRBJ1-1 | TRBV5-6 | few | TGTGCCAGCAGCTGGATCGGGTTGAACACTGAAGCTTTCTTT | CASSWIGLNTEAFF
TRBD1 | TRBJ2-7 | TRBV29-1 | many | TGCAGCGTTGAGTACAGGGGGCCGTCTTACGAGCAGTACTTC | CSVEYRGPSYEQYF
. | TRBJ1-5 | TRBV6-1 | . | TGTGCCAGCAAGCTGGGACTGTCCGATAGCAATCAGACCCAGCATTTT | CASKLGLSDSNQTQHF
. | TRBJ1-6 | TRBV7-9 | few | TGTGCCAGCAGCTTAGAGGCCCCGACACCCCTCCACTTT | CASSLEAPTPLHF
. | TRBJ2-1 | TRBV7-9 | many | TGTGCCAGCAGCTTAGTGAGGGCGGTCTCCTACAATGAGCAGTTCTTC | CASSLVRAVSYNEQFF
. | TRBJ2-3 | TRBV10-3 | . | TGTGCCATCAGTCCCCGGGGGGCTAGCACAGATACGCAGTATTTT | CAISPRGASTDTQYF
TRBD2 | TRBJ2-7 | TRBV28 | . | TGTGCCAGCAGCCTGAGGACTAGCGAGTCCTACGAGCAGTACTTC | CASSLRTSESYEQYF
. | TRBJ2-1 | TRBV28 | many | TGTGCCAGCAACTCGGGAAGCTACAATGAGCAGTTCTTC | CASNSGSYNEQFF
. | TRBJ2-7 | TRBV20-1 | many | TGCAGTGCGAGGGGCATCGGGCAGCTCTACGAGCAGTACTTC | CSARGIGQLYEQYF
. | TRBJ1-1 | TRBV7-9 | . | TGTGCCAGCAGCTTAGAGGATCGGGGAGCTTTCTTT | CASSLEDRGAFF
. | TRBJ2-1 | TRBV7-2 | . | TGTGCCAGCAGCCCCGACAGGCGGTTGGGGAATGAGCAGTTCTTC | CASSPDRRLGNEQFF
TRBD2 | TRBJ2-7 | TRBV27 | many | TGTGCCAGCAGTCGGACTAGCGGGGGTGCCTACGAGCAGTACTTC | CASSRTSGGAYEQYF
TRBD2 | TRBJ2-1 | TRBV20-1 | many | TGCAGTGCTAGAGATCCCAACAGGGGAACCCAAGCTAGCGGGAGGGGTGAGCAGTTCTTC | CSARDPNRGTQASGRGEQFF
TRBD2 | TRBJ2-3 | TRBV4-3 | . | TGCGCCAGCAGCCAAGAGGTTGGACTAGCGTTAACAGATACGCAGTATTTT | CASSQEVGLALTDTQYF
. | TRBJ1-2 | TRBV29-1 | . | TGCAGCGTCAGCCCATTACAGGCCCGCGTTAACTATGGCTACACCTTC | CSVSPLQARVNYGYTF
. | TRBJ1-4 | TRBV7-2 | . | TGTGCCAGCAGTCGGGATGGTGGAAAACTGTTTTTT | CASSRDGGKLFF
. | TRBJ2-2 | TRBV7-2 | . | TGTGCCAGCAGCTTGGCAACCGATGGGGAGCTGTTTTTT | CASSLATDGELFF
TRBD1 | TRBJ2-7 | TRBV30 | few | TGTGCCGGGGAAGGGACAGGGTTGAACGAGCAGTACTTC | CAGEGTGLNEQYF
TRBD1 | TRBJ1-2 | TRBV5-1 | many | TGCGCCAGCAGCACGGGACAGGGGCCTTCTGGCTACACCTTC | CASSTGQGPSGYTF
. | TRBJ2-1 | TRBV20-1 | many | TGCAGTGCTAGAGACCAAGTGGTAGTCAATGAGCAGTTCTTC | CSARDQVVVNEQFF
. | TRBJ2-2 | TRBV6-5 | . | TGTGCCAGCAGTTACTCGATATGGGGGGGCACCGGCGACACCGGGGAGCTGTTTTTT | CASSYSIWGGTGDTGELFF
TRBD1 | TRBJ2-7 | TRBV20-1 | . | TGCAGTGCTGTAACCGGGACAGGGCCCCCCTACGAGCAGTACTTC | CSAVTGTGPPYEQYF
TRBD1 | TRBJ1-1 | TRBV29-1 | . | TGCAGCGTTGAAGAATCAGGGGGCCGCGCTGAAGCTTTCTTT | CSVEESGGRAEAFF
TRBD1 | TRBJ1-4 | TRBV6-1 | few | TGTGCCAGCAGCCCCGGGACAGGGGGCTTTAATGAAAAACTGTTTTTT | CASSPGTGGFNEKLFF
. | TRBJ2-7 | TRBV7-9 | few | TGTGCCAGCAGCTCAACGGACAGCGGGTCATTTCACGAGCAGTACTTC | CASSSTDSGSFHEQYF
. | TRBJ2-2 | TRBV20-1 | few | TGCAGTGCTAGAGTGGGGCTGGAGCTGTTTTTT | CSARVGLELFF
TRBD1 | TRBJ1-1 | TRBV7-9 | . | TGTGCCAGCAGCTTCGACAGGGGCACTGAAGCTTTCTTT | CASSFDRGTEAFF
TRBD2 | TRBJ2-1 | TRBV24-1 | . | TGTGCCACCAGTAGGGTGACTAGCCTCTACAATGAGCAGTTCTTC | CATSRVTSLYNEQFF
. | TRBJ2-4 | TRBV7-9 | many | TGTGCCAGCAGCTTGACCAGGGGACTTAAAAACATTCAGTACTTC | CASSLTRGLKNIQYF
TRBD2 | TRBJ2-3 | TRBV5-6 | few | TGTGCCAGCAGCTTGAATGGGTGGACTAGCGGCACAGATACGCAGTATTTT | CASSLNGWTSGTDTQYF
TRBD2 | TRBJ2-3 | TRBV20-1 | many | TGCAGTGCTAGCTTAGCGGGATCTAATACGCAGTATTTT | CSASLAGSNTQYF
. | TRBJ2-3 | TRBV5-1 | many | TGCGCCAGCAGCTTAGTAGCAGATACGCAGTATTTT | CASSLVADTQYF
. | TRBJ1-3 | TRBV6-1 | . | TGTGCCAGCAGTGCCAGGGAAGCCTCTGGAAACACCATATATTTT | CASSAREASGNTIYF
TRBD2 | TRBJ2-1 | TRBV20-1 | . | TGCAGTGCTAGAGACCCACTAGCGGGAGTCGGAAATGAGCAGTTCTTC | CSARDPLAGVGNEQFF
. | TRBJ1-2 | TRBV7-2 | few | TGTGCCAGCAGCGCCCCGAGCAAAAACTATGGCTACACCTTC | CASSAPSKNYGYTF
. | TRBJ2-5 | TRBV20-1 | many | TGCAGTGCTTGGGAAACCTGGGGGGAGACCCAGTACTTC | CSAWETWGETQYF
TRBD2 | TRBJ2-1 | TRBV29-1 | . | TGCAGCGTTAGCGGGAGGGCCGGGAATGAGCAGTTCTTC | CSVSGRAGNEQFF
TRBD2 | TRBJ2-1 | TRBV3-1 | many | TGTGCCAGCAGCCATGGGTCTAGCGGGAGGAATGAGCAGTTCTTC | CASSHGSSGRNEQFF
TRBD2 | TRBJ2-7 | TRBV20-1 | few | TGCAGTGCTAGACTCCTAGCGGGGGGCCGGCCTCGGCAGTACTTC | CSARLLAGGRPRQYF
TRBD2 | TRBJ2-7 | TRBV12-3/TRBV12-4 | many | TGTGCCAGCAGTTTCGGAGGGACTAGTAGAGGAGAGCAGTACTTC | CASSFGGTSRGEQYF
TRBD2 | TRBJ2-1 | TRBV30 | few | TGTGCCTGGAGCCGAAGCGGGAGAAACTACAATGAGCAGTTCTTC | CAWSRSGRNYNEQFF